This T cell receptor (beta chain) was identified in a study of T cells in Graves' hyperthyroidism and ophthalmopathy. Germline lookup yields CDR1 SGHTA and CDR2 FQGNSA. The CDR3 is 15 amino acids. V lost 6 bases, J lost 2 bases, and 17 bases lay in between. This clonotype has a count of ten or more. Its antigen is undetermined. General study findings and limits: Most clonotypes expanded in thyroid above 0.001 were likewise present in blood.

From RNA transcripts, TCR beta CDR3 regions were amplified. First-round RT-PCR targeting the TCR CDR3 was performed with the HTBI primer set. TCRdb re-derived calls from the multiplex PCR reads in MiXCR, one entry per CDR3 protein. In the table there are approximately 520,000 distinct CDR3 sequences, around a quarter of which are singletons. The rearrangement uses TRBV7-2 and TRBJ2-7; weak D call: TRBD1 (6 bases). The TCR comes from a woman in her 30s with Graves' ophthalmopathy. The sample consisted of blood. As DNA, the CDR3 is TGTGCCAGCAGGAACCACCGGGACATCGCCTACGAGCAGTACTTC. It is translated as CASRNHRDIAYEQYF.